A selection of T cell receptor beta chains follows, all from one sample in a study of blood T cell repertoires in COVID-19. Measured with immunoSEQ multiplex PCR; TCRdb has only the in-frame clones, and not every one. The sample has some 250,000 clones, 85% to 90% seen once. Sequenced sample: peripheral blood. The receptors were sampled from a woman between 70 and 85 years old with active or convalescent COVID-19. Each CDR3 is given with its conserved first and last residue. The D gene is left open where the match is weak. Clone size, where shown, is once, few, many, or a class for clones that have expanded.

CASSLRKGSTGADTQYF	TGTGCCAGCAGTCTCCGCAAGGGATCGACAGGGGCAGATACGCAGTATTTT	17	.	TRBD1	TRBV6-6	TRBJ2-3
CATKDRVISEQYF	TGCGCCACCAAAGACAGGGTTATAAGCGAGCAGTACTTC	13	.	TRBD1	TRBV10-1	TRBJ2-7
CASSSGIGNTIYF	TGTGCCAGCAGTTCGGGTATAGGAAACACCATATATTTT	13	.	.	TRBV27	TRBJ1-3
CASSPQDRVGNTIYF	TGTGCCAGCAGCCCTCAAGACAGGGTTGGAAACACCATATATTTT	15	.	TRBD1	TRBV3-1/TRBV3-2	TRBJ1-3
CASSGDRGLEAFF	TGTGCCAGCAGTGGGGACAGGGGTTTAGAAGCTTTCTTT	13	.	TRBD1	TRBV2	TRBJ1-1
CASSSVGANLNTEAFF	TGCGCCAGCAGCTCCGTAGGGGCCAACCTGAACACTGAAGCTTTCTTT	16	.	.	TRBV5-1	TRBJ1-1
CASGLVYSSSYNEQFF	TGTGCTAGTGGTTTGGTTTACTCGAGCTCCTACAATGAGCAGTTCTTC	16	.	.	TRBV12-5	TRBJ2-1
CASSMTGFGNQPQHF	TGTGCCAGCAGCATGACAGGGTTCGGCAATCAGCCCCAGCATTTT	15	few	TRBD1	TRBV7-9	TRBJ1-5
CASSSRVGVPYGYTF	TGTGCCAGCAGCTCCCGAGTCGGGGTTCCCTATGGCTACACCTTC	15	.	.	TRBV7-2	TRBJ1-2
CASSLLGGTQYF	TGTGCCAGCAGTTTACTCGGGGGGACCCAGTACTTC	12	.	.	TRBV12-3/TRBV12-4	TRBJ2-5
CASTLGRQSNNYGYTF	TGTGCCAGCACCCTGGGCCGGCAATCAAATAACTATGGCTACACCTTC	16	.	.	TRBV6-6	TRBJ1-2
CASSPGEIGGETQYF	TGTGCCAGCAGCCCTGGAGAGATTGGGGGGGAGACCCAGTACTTC	15	.	.	TRBV7-9	TRBJ2-5
CASSQDRETNQPQHF	TGCGCCAGCAGCCAAGATCGGGAGACAAACCAGCCCCAGCATTTT	15	many	.	TRBV4-3	TRBJ1-5
CASSSGLNLGNTEAFF	TGTGCCAGCAGCTCGGGACTTAACCTAGGGAACACTGAAGCTTTCTTT	16	.	.	TRBV7-2	TRBJ1-1
CSASRLGYTF	TGCAGTGCTAGCAGGCTGGGCTACACCTTC	10	.	.	TRBV20-1	TRBJ1-2
CASSILGPDEAFF	TGTGCCAGTAGTATCCTAGGCCCAGATGAAGCTTTCTTT	13	.	.	TRBV19	TRBJ1-1
CASSRGQTSGELFF	TGTGCCAGCAGTCGGGGACAGACCTCCGGGGAGCTGTTTTTT	14	.	TRBD1	TRBV6-6	TRBJ2-2
CSVGETSNEKLFF	TGCAGCGTTGGGGAGACCTCTAATGAAAAACTGTTTTTT	13	.	.	TRBV29-1	TRBJ1-4
CASSFQGQNKETQYF	TGTGCCAGCAGCTTTCAGGGGCAGAACAAGGAGACCCAGTACTTC	15	.	.	TRBV5-8	TRBJ2-5
CASSLLSGATEAFF	TGTGCCAGCAGTTTATTATCTGGGGCAACTGAAGCTTTCTTT	14	.	.	TRBV27	TRBJ1-1
CASSFLTSGGAEQYF	TGTGCCAGCAGCTTTCTGACTAGCGGGGGGGCCGAGCAGTACTTC	15	.	TRBD2	TRBV7-2	TRBJ2-7
CASSEGGSEKLFF	TGTGCCAGCAGTGAAGGGGGGAGCGAAAAACTGTTTTTT	13	.	.	TRBV25-1	TRBJ1-4
CASSHLTGWGTEAFF	TGTGCCAGCAGCCACTTGACAGGGTGGGGCACTGAAGCTTTCTTT	15	.	TRBD1	TRBV6-5	TRBJ1-1
CATSGTGGIGNTIYF	TGTGCCACATCCGGGACAGGGGGCATTGGAAACACCATATATTTT	15	.	TRBD1	TRBV10-3	TRBJ1-3
CATSRPTGSGNTIYF	TGTGCCACCAGCAGGCCCACAGGCTCTGGAAACACCATATATTTT	15	.	.	TRBV15	TRBJ1-3
CATSDFGRGNSGEGQFF	TGTGCCACCAGTGATTTTGGACGGGGCAACAGCGGGGAGGGGCAGTTCTTC	17	.	TRBD2	TRBV24-1	TRBJ2-1
CASSPPGYNSPLHF	TGCGCCAGCAGCCCCCCCGGTTATAATTCACCCCTCCACTTT	14	.	.	TRBV5-1	TRBJ1-6